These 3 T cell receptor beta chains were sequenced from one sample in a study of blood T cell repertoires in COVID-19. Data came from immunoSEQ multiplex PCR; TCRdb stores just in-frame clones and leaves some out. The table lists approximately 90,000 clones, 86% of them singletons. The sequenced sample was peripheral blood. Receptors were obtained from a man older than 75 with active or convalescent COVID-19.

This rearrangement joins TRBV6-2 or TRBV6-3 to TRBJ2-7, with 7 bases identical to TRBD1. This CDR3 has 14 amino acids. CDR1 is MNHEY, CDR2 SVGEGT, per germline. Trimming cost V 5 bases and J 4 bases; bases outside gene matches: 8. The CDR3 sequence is CASSTTGVWYEQYF. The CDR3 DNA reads TGTGCCAGCAGTACTACAGGGGTTTGGTACGAGCAGTACTTC.

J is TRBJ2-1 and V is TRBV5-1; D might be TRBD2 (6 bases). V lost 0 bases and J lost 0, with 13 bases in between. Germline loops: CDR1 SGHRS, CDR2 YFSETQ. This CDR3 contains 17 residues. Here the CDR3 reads CASSLANGRDSYNEQFF. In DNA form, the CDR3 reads TGCGCCAGCAGCTTGGCCAATGGGCGGGACTCCTACAATGAGCAGTTCTTC.

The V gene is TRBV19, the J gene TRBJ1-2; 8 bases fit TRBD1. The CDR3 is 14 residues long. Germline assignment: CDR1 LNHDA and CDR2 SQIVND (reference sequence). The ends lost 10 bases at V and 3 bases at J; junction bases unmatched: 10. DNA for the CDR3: TGTGCCACCAAAGCAGGGGGCTTTGACTATGGCTACACCTTC. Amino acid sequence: CATKAGGFDYGYTF.